What follows are 30 T cell receptor beta chains derived from one specimen sequenced in a study of T cell clones after liver transplantation. TCRdb's copy holds only in-frame clones and misses some; the assay was immunoSEQ multiplex PCR. This sample yields roughly 53,000 clones, of which under 85% are seen a single time; around 8.9% belongs to the top ten. This material consisted of CD4+ T cells from blood, taken at the 22-month timepoint. These receptors originate from a human patient who received a liver transplant. Part of the T cells may come from the graft donor.

This chain's CDR3 is CASSFSGTGRETQYF. The CDR3 bases are TGTGCCAGCAGCTTCTCCGGGACAGGCCGAGAGACCCAGTACTTC. This chain connects TRBV7-3 to TRBJ2-5, with 8 positions matching TRBD1. Per the germline V gene, CDR1 is SGHTA and CDR2 is FQGTGA. Trimming at V came to 3 bases and at J to 4 bases, leaving 7 bases not matched to a gene. The CDR3 extends over 15 amino acids.

The chain uses TRBV6-6 and TRBJ2-1; D gene uncertain. V gave up 4 bases and J gave up 9 bases, with 7 bases separating them. CDR3 size: 11 residues. The V gene's germline CDR1 is MNHNY and CDR2 SVGAGI (reference sequence). The CDR3, as DNA: TGTGCCAGCAGTTTTAAGGGTGAGCAGTTCTTC. Amino acid sequence: CASSFKGEQFF.

This chain joins TRBV10-1 and TRBJ1-2, with D maybe TRBD1 (6 bases). This CDR3 is built from 13 residues. Germline loops: CDR1 WNHNN, CDR2 SYGVQD (reference sequence). V dropped 4 bases and J dropped 2 bases, with 8 bases sitting between them. CDR3 DNA sequence: TGCGCCAGCAGTGCGGGGACAAACTATGGCTACACCTTC. It is translated as CASSAGTNYGYTF.

To note about this clone: This sample also contains other DNA sequences that code for the same CDR3. V and J are TRBV7-2 and TRBJ2-3, with TRBD2 matching 13 bases. The trim removed 1 base at V and 6 bases at J, leaving 4 bases unmatched. This CDR3 comprises 16 residues. The germline gives CDR1 SGHTA, CDR2 FQGNSA. The DNA for the CDR3 is TGTGCCAGCAGCTTAGGACTAGCGGGGGGAGGGGATACGCAGTATTTT. Encoded protein: CASSLGLAGGGDTQYF.

The chain links TRBV6-6 to TRBJ1-1; 7 bases match TRBD1. After removal of 10 bases from V and 3 bases from J, the junction contained 8 bases not matched to a gene. CDR3 length: 13 amino acids. The germline V gene encodes CDR1 MNHNY and CDR2 SVGAGI (reference sequence). The CDR3 DNA is TGTGCCACCCGGACAGGTCCCCACACTGAAGCTTTCTTT. This codes for CATRTGPHTEAFF.

V gene TRBV30 combines with J gene TRBJ2-5, with TRBD2 matching 13 bases. V gave up 2 bases and J gave up 5 bases; unmatched junction bases: 8. In germline, CDR1 is GTSNPN, CDR2 SVGIG (reference sequence). The CDR3 loop spans 16 amino acids. The CDR3, as DNA: TGTGCCTGGAGTTCAAAACTAGCGGGGGGGCCGGAGACCCAGTACTTC. Protein: CAWSSKLAGGPETQYF.

This clone occurred a few times. The same CDR3 is also encoded by other DNA sequences in this sample. V usage is TRBV11-2 and J usage is TRBJ2-5, with D unresolved. With 2 bases removed from V and 0 bases from J, the gap between germline ends came to 1 base. This CDR3 region has 12 residues. Germline V lookup: CDR1 SGHAT, CDR2 FQNNGV. The CDR3 DNA sequence: TGTGCCAGCAGCTTAAACCAAGAGACCCAGTACTTC. Encoded protein: CASSLNQETQYF.

The J gene is TRBJ1-3, the V gene TRBV5-1; no clear D gene. This CDR3 spans 16 amino acids. Trimming pared 4 bases from V and 0 bases from J, leaving 14 bases between. CDR1 is SGHRS, CDR2 YFSETQ, per germline. CDR3 coding DNA: TGCGCCAGCAGCCCCCAGTCTGAGAGCTCTGGAAACACCATATATTTT. Encoded protein: CASSPQSESSGNTIYF.

The V call is TRBV6-6, the J call TRBJ1-6; D call uncertain. The CDR3 is 16 amino acids. V was clipped by 2 bases and J by 4 bases, with 12 bases between them. Germline CDR1 reads MNHNY; CDR2 reads SVGAGI (reference sequence). CDR3 nucleotides: TGTGCCAGCAGTTACGATCGCCGGGCTTATAATTCACCCCTCCACTTT. Protein product: CASSYDRRAYNSPLHF.

This clone was counted a few times. The genes are TRBV30 and TRBJ2-7; 9 nucleotides line up with TRBD1. Germline-derived CDR1 and CDR2 are GTSNPN and SVGIG (reference sequence). This CDR3 region has 15 residues. V was clipped by 2 bases and J by 4 bases; unmatched bases: 9. CDR3 in amino acids: CAWSPPYRGLYEQYF. CDR3 DNA: TGTGCCTGGAGTCCGCCCTACAGGGGGCTTTACGAGCAGTACTTC.

The sample holds a few counts of this clone. The gene calls are TRBV28 and TRBJ1-2; D possibly corresponds to TRBD1 (5 bases). Germline CDR1 and CDR2: MDHEN and SYDVKM. The V and J ends lost 2 bases and 4 bases respectively, with 8 bases between them. The CDR3 covers 13 residues. DNA of the CDR3: TGTGCCAGCAGTTTACCAGGGATCTATGGCTACACCTTC. This encodes CASSLPGIYGYTF.

The table lists this clone with a few counts. V and J are TRBV7-2 and TRBJ2-2, with 8 nucleotides matching TRBD1. The V gene end was trimmed by 0 bases and the J gene end by 4 bases; junction bases not matched to a gene: 4. The CDR3 contains 16 residues. Per the germline V gene, CDR1 is SGHTA and CDR2 is FQGNSA. The CDR3 is CASSLATGAGTGELFF. The DNA for the CDR3 is TGTGCCAGCAGCTTAGCGACAGGGGCGGGCACCGGGGAGCTGTTTTTT.

The chain links TRBV7-9 to TRBJ2-5; TRBD1 aligns across 12 bases. From germline, CDR1 is SEHNR and CDR2 FQNEAQ (reference sequence). V dropped 5 bases and J dropped 4; count of bases not matched to a gene: 5. The length of the CDR3 is 15 residues. The CDR3 loop reads CASSHRDRGRETQYF. The CDR3 DNA reads as TGTGCCAGCAGCCACCGGGACAGGGGGCGAGAGACCCAGTACTTC.

This chain joins TRBV6-6 and TRBJ2-3; possibly TRBD1 or TRBD2 for D (5 bases each). CDR3 length: 13 residues. Germline V gene data show CDR1 as MNHNY and CDR2 as SVGAGI (reference sequence). The V end was cut by 3 bases, the J end by 6 bases, with 10 bases between. The CDR3 nucleotides are TGTGCCAGCAGTTATTTGGGACCTGATACGCAGTATTTT. It translates to CASSYLGPDTQYF.

The V and J genes are TRBV7-9 and TRBJ1-1; D is undetermined. V lost 1 base, J lost 1 base, and 10 bases lay in between. The CDR3 is made up of 15 amino acids. Germline V gives CDR1 SEHNR, CDR2 FQNEAQ (reference sequence). The CDR3 region is CASSLESPRNTEAFF. For the CDR3, the DNA is TGTGCCAGCAGCTTAGAAAGTCCTAGGAACACTGAAGCTTTCTTT.

This clone was observed a handful of times. The chain is built from TRBV6-6 and TRBJ2-7, with D unclear. This CDR3 region has 13 residues. V lost 6 bases and J lost 0, with 9 bases in between. Looked up from germline, CDR1 is MNHNY and CDR2 is SVGAGI (reference sequence). CDR3 residues: CASSTYSSYEQYF. CDR3 DNA sequence: TGTGCCAGCAGCACCTACAGCTCCTACGAGCAGTACTTC.

The rearrangement joins TRBV5-1 to TRBJ2-2; TRBD1 agrees at 7 bases. The CDR3 is 14 residues long. The trim removed 0 bases at V and 6 bases at J, leaving 2 bases unmatched. CDR1 SGHRS and CDR2 YFSETQ come from the germline V gene. The CDR3 region is CASSLGTGAGELFF. CDR3 in DNA: TGCGCCAGCAGCTTGGGAACAGGGGCCGGGGAGCTGTTTTTT.

The chain couples TRBV6-6 to TRBJ2-5; D is perhaps TRBD1 (6 bases). Per the germline V gene, CDR1 is MNHNY and CDR2 is SVGAGI (reference sequence). The CDR3 sequence is 15 residues long. V dropped 2 bases and J dropped 0 bases, with 10 bases sitting between them. CDR3 nucleotides: TGTGCCAGCAGTTACGAGGGACACTACCAAGAGACCCAGTACTTC. Its protein is CASSYEGHYQETQYF.

The genes are TRBV30 and TRBJ1-2, with D tentatively TRBD1 (6 bases). Trimming pared 6 bases from V and 2 bases from J, leaving 13 bases between. CDR1 is GTSNPN and CDR2 is SVGIG in the germline V gene (reference sequence). The CDR3 runs to 13 residues. The CDR3 sequence: CACPRGANYGYTF. In nucleotides, the CDR3 is TGTGCCTGCCCGAGGGGGGCGAACTATGGCTACACCTTC. The complete variable domain, with remaining parts taken from reference TRBV30 and TRBJ1-2, reads SQTIHQWPATLVQPVGSPLSLECTVEGTSNPNLYWYRQAAGRGLQLLFYSVGIGQISSEVPQNLSASRPQDRQFILSSKKLLLSDSGFYLCACPRGANYGYTFGSGTRLTVV.

The chain recombines TRBV7-9 with TRBJ2-1; a weak D match, TRBD1 (5 bases). V was clipped by 7 bases and J by 8 bases, with 9 bases between them. CDR1 is SEHNR and CDR2 is FQNEAQ in the germline V gene (reference sequence). CDR3 length: 11 amino acids. CDR3: CASTQGYEQFF. CDR3 nucleotides: TGTGCCAGCACCCAGGGCTATGAGCAGTTCTTC.

The chain joins TRBV2 to TRBJ1-2, with unresolved D. The germline gives CDR1 SNHLY, CDR2 FYNNEI. The CDR3 runs 12 residues. V was trimmed by 6 bases and J by 6 bases, leaving 11 bases between them. CDR3 sequence: CASRSGWDGYTF. The DNA of the CDR3 is TGTGCCAGCAGATCGGGGTGGGATGGCTACACCTTC.

V is TRBV28 and J is TRBJ2-7, with TRBD1 matching over 9 bases. The CDR3 loop spans 16 amino acids. After removal of 6 bases from V and 3 bases from J, the junction contained 12 bases not matched to a gene. Germline V CDR1 and CDR2: MDHEN, SYDVKM. CDR3 loop: CASRRNWGQGGYEQYF. In DNA, the CDR3 is TGTGCCAGCAGGAGAAATTGGGGACAGGGAGGCTACGAGCAGTACTTC.

The rearrangement links TRBV19 to TRBJ2-3; 9 bases align to TRBD2. J gave up 5 bases and V 7 bases, and 10 bases lay outside the gene matches. The CDR3 covers 15 residues. Germline CDR1 LNHDA, CDR2 SQIVND (reference sequence). CDR3 coding DNA: TGTGCCAGTATCAGTGGCGGGGGGGCCGTAGATACGCAGTATTTT. Translated, it gives CASISGGGAVDTQYF. Drawing the rest from reference TRBV19 and TRBJ2-3, the complete variable domain is DGGITQSPKYLFRKEGQNVTLSCEQNLNHDAMYWYRQDPGQGLRLIYYSQIVNDFQKGDIAEGYSVSREKKESFPLTVTSAQKNPTAFYLCASISGGGAVDTQYFGPGTRLTVL.

The count of this clone is one. The genes are TRBV19 and TRBJ2-7; D is perhaps TRBD1 (5 bases). Per the germline V gene, CDR1 is LNHDA and CDR2 is SQIVND (reference sequence). V was clipped by 4 bases and J by 1 base, with 14 bases between them. The CDR3 length is 15 residues. In DNA form, the CDR3 reads TGTGCCAGTAGTACTTCGACAGTGACTTCCTACGAGCAGTACTTC. Translation gives CASSTSTVTSYEQYF.

The chain employs TRBV5-1 and TRBJ2-7, with 7 positions matching TRBD2. Trimming took 4 bases from V and 2 from J; bases not matched to a gene: 12. This CDR3 spans 16 amino acids. From germline, CDR1 is SGHRS and CDR2 YFSETQ. The CDR3 sequence is CASSKTGGQDAYEQYF. The CDR3 region has the DNA TGCGCCAGCAGCAAGACGGGGGGTCAGGATGCCTACGAGCAGTACTTC.

This chain connects TRBV2 to TRBJ2-1; D is perhaps TRBD1 or TRBD2 (6 bases each). There are 13 residues in the CDR3. Trimming left V 6 bases short and J 10 bases short, with 16 bases between. Germline V CDR1 and CDR2: SNHLY, FYNNEI. The CDR3 reads CASSQGGSREQFF. CDR3 sequence (DNA): TGTGCCAGCAGCCAAGGGGGGAGCCGGGAGCAGTTCTTC.

This chain connects TRBV6-5 to TRBJ2-1; the D gene is possibly TRBD2 (5 bases). The CDR3 totals 15 residues. Trimming took off 6 bases at V and 0 bases at J, with 12 bases between the two ends. Germline lookup yields CDR1 MNHEY and CDR2 SVGAGI. CDR3 amino acids: CASRSGTSSYNEQFF. CDR3 DNA: TGTGCCAGCAGGAGCGGAACAAGCTCCTACAATGAGCAGTTCTTC.

This chain uses TRBV28 with TRBJ1-1; D gene uncertain. Germline V gene data show CDR1 as MDHEN and CDR2 as SYDVKM. With 7 bases removed from V and 1 base from J, the gap between germline ends came to 7 bases. CDR3 length: 12 amino acids. The CDR3, as DNA: TGTGCCAGCACTCGACCGAACACTGAAGCTTTCTTT. Translating gives CASTRPNTEAFF.

V and J are TRBV5-1 and TRBJ2-3, with no clear D. Germline values: CDR1 SGHRS, CDR2 YFSETQ. The CDR3 totals 12 residues. Trimming removed 2 bases from V and 2 bases from J, with 3 bases in between. The CDR3 spells CASSFNTDTQYF. CDR3 in DNA: TGCGCCAGCAGCTTTAACACAGATACGCAGTATTTT. Full variable domain (rest looked up from reference TRBV5-1 and TRBJ2-3): KAGVTQTPRYLIKTRGQQVTLSCSPISGHRSVSWYQQTPGQGLQFLFEYFSETQRNKGNFPGRFSGRQFSNSRSEMNVSTLELGDSALYLCASSFNTDTQYFGPGTRLTVL.

The chain is built from TRBV9 and TRBJ2-3; 12 bases are shared with TRBD2. After removal of 0 bases from V and 5 bases from J, the junction contained 4 bases not matched to a gene. The CDR3 length is 16 residues. Germline V gene lookup returns CDR1 SGDLS and CDR2 YYNGEE. The CDR3 region is CASSVAPSGGEDTQYF. Written as DNA, the CDR3 is TGTGCCAGCAGCGTAGCCCCTAGCGGGGGGGAAGATACGCAGTATTTT.